The source of this T cell receptor beta chain is a study of CD8+ T cells in alopecia areata. Study-level points and caveats: Normal scalp showed lower clonality than lesional scalp, especially alopecia totalis/universalis. TCR sharing was clearer in mice than between patients, perhaps partly owing to patient HLA diversity.

Remarks on this clone: Its cognate antigen is unknown.

Investigators isolated RNA and reverse transcribed it into cDNA to act as the sequencing template. Assay: immunoSEQ multiplex PCR; the TCRdb copy retains only in-frame clones and omits some. Here the sample spans over 150,000 clones, roughly 60% being singletons. Germline-derived CDR1 and CDR2 are GTSNPN and SVGIG (reference sequence). The V gene end was trimmed by 7 bases and the J gene end by 7 bases; junction bases not matched to a gene: 12. The CDR3 runs 13 residues. Sequencing used CD4+ T cells sorted from blood, obtained at week 0. The sequence derives from a human donor with alopecia areata. This rearrangement joins TRBV30 to TRBJ1-2, with 7 bases lining up with TRBD1. CDR3 sequence reads: CASQQTGTGGYTF. In DNA form, the CDR3 reads TGTGCCTCTCAACAGACAGGGACGGGTGGCTACACCTTC.